These 2 T cell receptor beta chains came from one sample sequenced in a study of blood T cells in healthy people across ages. A J-beta primer mix and a sample-barcoded 5' primer were used in a second PCR of about 7 to 12 cycles. TCRdb passed the 5' RACE reads through MiXCR, listing each CDR3 protein once. Of some 750,000 distinct CDR3 sequences listed, approximately 22% are singletons. Sequenced sample: blood. Source of these receptors: a man aged 65-85 years in good health.

The chain has TRBV20-1 and TRBJ2-5, with unresolved D. Per germline, CDR1 DFQATT and CDR2 SNEGSKA (reference sequence). Trimming left V 3 bases short and J 5 bases short, with 4 bases between. The CDR3 is 10 amino acids. The CDR3, as DNA: TGCAGTGCTAGTTGGGAGACCCAGTACTTC. Translating it yields CSASWETQYF.

The chain uses TRBV5-1 and TRBJ2-7, with 8 bases identical to TRBD2. The J call may be mistaken, given a closer DNA end match to TRBJ2-1. There are 15 residues in the CDR3. CDR1 SGHRS and CDR2 YFSETQ come from the germline V gene. CDR3 bases: TGCGCCAGCAGCTTGATGGGACTAGATTTCCATGAGCAGTTCTTC. Translating gives CASSLMGLDFHEQFF.